The clone carrying this T cell receptor (beta chain) was detected many times. Its antigen is currently unknown. The CDR3 extends over 15 amino acids. V dropped 3 bases and J dropped 0 bases, with 12 bases sitting between them. Germline CDR1 and CDR2: KGHSH and LQKENI. These data originate in a study of T cells in Graves' hyperthyroidism and ophthalmopathy. Study results and limitations: Ophthalmopathy got predicted by the model a median around 6.6 months before its onset.

Amplification yielded TCR beta CDR3 regions, with RNA transcripts as the source. First-round RT-PCR of the TCR CDR3 relied on the HTBI primer set. One entry per CDR3 protein, called by TCRdb with MiXCR from the multiplex PCR reads. The data hold hundreds of thousands of distinct CDR3 sequences, with around 15% observed a single time. Diagnosis of hyperthyroidism was new in patients aged 18 to 65, and its duration was under 2 months. Diagnostic assessment was based on clinical symptoms, serum thyroxine and TRAb, thyroid ultrasound and orbital computed tomography. The chain is built from TRBV18 and TRBJ2-7; D may correspond to TRBD1 or TRBD2 (6 bases each). The specimen was blood. This receptor was taken from a woman aged 25 to 39 with Graves' hyperthyroidism. CDR3 DNA sequence: TGTGCCAGCTCACCGGGGGGACACCCCTCCTACGAGCAGTACTTC. Amino acid sequence: CASSPGGHPSYEQYF.